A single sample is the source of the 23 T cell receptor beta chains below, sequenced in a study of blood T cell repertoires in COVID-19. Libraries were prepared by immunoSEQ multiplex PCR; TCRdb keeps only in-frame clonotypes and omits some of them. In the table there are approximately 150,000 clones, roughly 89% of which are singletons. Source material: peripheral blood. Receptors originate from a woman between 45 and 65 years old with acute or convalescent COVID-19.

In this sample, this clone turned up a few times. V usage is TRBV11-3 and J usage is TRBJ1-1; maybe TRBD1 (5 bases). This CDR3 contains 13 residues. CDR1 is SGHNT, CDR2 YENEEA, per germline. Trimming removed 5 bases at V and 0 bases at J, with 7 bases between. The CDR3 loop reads CASSKGLNTEAFF. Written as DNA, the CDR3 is TGTGCCAGCAGCAAGGGGTTGAACACTGAAGCTTTCTTT.

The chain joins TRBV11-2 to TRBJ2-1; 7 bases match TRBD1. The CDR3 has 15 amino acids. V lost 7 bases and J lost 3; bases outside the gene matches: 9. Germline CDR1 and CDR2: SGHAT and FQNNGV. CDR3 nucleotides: TGTGCCAGCAACTTCCGGGACAGCTACTACAATGAGCAGTTCTTC. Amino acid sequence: CASNFRDSYYNEQFF.

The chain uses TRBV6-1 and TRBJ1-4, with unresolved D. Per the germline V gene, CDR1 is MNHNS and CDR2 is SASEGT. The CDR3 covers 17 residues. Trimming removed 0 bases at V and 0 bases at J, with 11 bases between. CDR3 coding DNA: TGTGCCAGCAGTGAAGCAATTCAGGCTGCAACTAATGAAAAACTGTTTTTT. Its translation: CASSEAIQAATNEKLFF.

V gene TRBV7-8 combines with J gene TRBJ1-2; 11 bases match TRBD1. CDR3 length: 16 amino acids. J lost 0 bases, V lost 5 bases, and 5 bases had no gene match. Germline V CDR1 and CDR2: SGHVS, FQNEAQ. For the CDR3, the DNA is TGTGCCAGCAGCAACCGGGACAGGGGGACTAACTATGGCTACACCTTC. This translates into CASSNRDRGTNYGYTF.

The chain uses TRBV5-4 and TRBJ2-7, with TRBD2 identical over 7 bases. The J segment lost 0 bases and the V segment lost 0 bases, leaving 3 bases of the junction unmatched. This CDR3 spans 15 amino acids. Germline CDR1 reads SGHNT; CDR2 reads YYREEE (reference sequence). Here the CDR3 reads CASSLVAGPSYEQYF. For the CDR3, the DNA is TGTGCCAGCAGCTTGGTAGCGGGTCCCTCCTACGAGCAGTACTTC.

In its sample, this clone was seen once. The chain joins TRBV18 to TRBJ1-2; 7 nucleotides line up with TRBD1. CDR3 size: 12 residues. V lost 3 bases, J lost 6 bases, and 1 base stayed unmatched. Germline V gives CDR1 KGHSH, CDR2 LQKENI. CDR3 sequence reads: CASSPGQDGYTF. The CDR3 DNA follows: TGTGCCAGCTCACCCGGACAGGATGGCTACACCTTC. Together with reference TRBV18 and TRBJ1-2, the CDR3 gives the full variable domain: NAGVMQNPRHLVRRRGQEARLRCSPMKGHSHVYWYRQLPEEGLKFMVYLQKENIIDESGMPKERFSAEFPKEGPSILRIQQVVRGDSAAYFCASSPGQDGYTFGSGTRLTVV.

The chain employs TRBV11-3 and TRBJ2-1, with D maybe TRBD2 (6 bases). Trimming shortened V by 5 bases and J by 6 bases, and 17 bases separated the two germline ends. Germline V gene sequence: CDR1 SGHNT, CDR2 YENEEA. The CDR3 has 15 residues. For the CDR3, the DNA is TGTGCCAGCAGCCCCGGGGCGGGAATCGGCAATGAGCAGTTCTTC. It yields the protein CASSPGAGIGNEQFF.

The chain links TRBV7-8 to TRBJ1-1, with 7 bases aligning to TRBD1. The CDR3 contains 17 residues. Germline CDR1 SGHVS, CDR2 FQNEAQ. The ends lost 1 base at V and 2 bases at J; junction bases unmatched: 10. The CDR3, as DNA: TGTGCCAGCAGCTTAGGTTTGGGGGACAGTTTAAACACTGAAGCTTTCTTT. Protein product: CASSLGLGDSLNTEAFF.

The CDR3 region is CASSRGQYAYEQYF. CDR3 nucleotides: TGTGCCAGCAGCCGTGGACAGTACGCCTACGAGCAGTACTTC. The chain links TRBV11-2 to TRBJ2-7, with TRBD1 as a possible D gene (6 bases). Germline V CDR1 and CDR2: SGHAT, FQNNGV. The CDR3 contains 14 residues. The V end was cut by 5 bases, the J end by 2 bases, with 13 bases between.

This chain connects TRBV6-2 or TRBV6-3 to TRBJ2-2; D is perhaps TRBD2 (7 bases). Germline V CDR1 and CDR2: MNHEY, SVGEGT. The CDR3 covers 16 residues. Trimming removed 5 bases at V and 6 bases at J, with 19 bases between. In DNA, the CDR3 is TGTGCCAGCAGTCGCCCCTCGGGGGGCGGCCCCGGGGAGCTGTTTTTT. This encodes CASSRPSGGGPGELFF.

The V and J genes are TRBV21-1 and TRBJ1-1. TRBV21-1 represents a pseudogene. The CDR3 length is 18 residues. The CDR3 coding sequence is TGTGCCAGCAGCAAAAGAGGGCAGGAATTCCATGTGGACACTGAAGCTTTCTTT. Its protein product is CASSKRGQEFHVDTEAFF.

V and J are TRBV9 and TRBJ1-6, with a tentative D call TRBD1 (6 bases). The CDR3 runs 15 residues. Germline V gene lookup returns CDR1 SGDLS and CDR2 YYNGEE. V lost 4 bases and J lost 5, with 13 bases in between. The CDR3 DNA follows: TGTGCCAGCAGCAAGAACAGGGCGGATAATTCACCCCTCCACTTT. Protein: CASSKNRADNSPLHF.

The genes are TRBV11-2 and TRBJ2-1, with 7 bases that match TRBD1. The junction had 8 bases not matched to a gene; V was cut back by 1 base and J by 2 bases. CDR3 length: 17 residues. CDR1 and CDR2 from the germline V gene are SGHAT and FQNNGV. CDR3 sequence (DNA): TGTGCCAGCAGCTTAGCCCTGGGACAGAACGCCTACAATGAGCAGTTCTTC. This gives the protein CASSLALGQNAYNEQFF.

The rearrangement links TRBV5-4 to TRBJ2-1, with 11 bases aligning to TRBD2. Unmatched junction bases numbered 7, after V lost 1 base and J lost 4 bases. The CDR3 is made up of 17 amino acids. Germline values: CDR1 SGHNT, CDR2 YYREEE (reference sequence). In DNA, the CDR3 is TGTGCCAGCAGCTTGCCGACCGGGACTAGCGGTTACAATGAGCAGTTCTTC. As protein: CASSLPTGTSGYNEQFF.

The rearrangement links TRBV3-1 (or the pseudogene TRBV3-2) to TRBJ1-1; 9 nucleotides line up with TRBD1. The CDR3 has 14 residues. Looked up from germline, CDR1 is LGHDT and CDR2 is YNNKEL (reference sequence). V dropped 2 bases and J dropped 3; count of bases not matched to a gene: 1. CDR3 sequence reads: CASSQRTGDTEAFF. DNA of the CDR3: TGTGCCAGCAGCCAACGGACAGGGGACACTGAAGCTTTCTTT.

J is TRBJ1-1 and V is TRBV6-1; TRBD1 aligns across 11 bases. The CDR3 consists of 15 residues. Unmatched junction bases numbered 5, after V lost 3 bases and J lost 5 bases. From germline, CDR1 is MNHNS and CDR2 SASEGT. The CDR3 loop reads CASSDRTGGKTEAFF. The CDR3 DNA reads TGTGCCAGCAGTGACCGGACAGGGGGCAAAACTGAAGCTTTCTTT.

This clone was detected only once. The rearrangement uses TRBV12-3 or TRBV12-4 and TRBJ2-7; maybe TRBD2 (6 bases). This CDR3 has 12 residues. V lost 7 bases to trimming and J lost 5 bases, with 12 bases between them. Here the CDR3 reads CASKTRGHEQYF. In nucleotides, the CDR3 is TGTGCCAGCAAAACGCGGGGTCACGAGCAGTACTTC.

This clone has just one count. CDR3 residues: CASSRTGGDGNTIYF. CDR3 DNA sequence: TGTGCCAGCAGCCGGACGGGGGGGGATGGAAACACCATATATTTT. The rearrangement joins TRBV11-2 to TRBJ1-3, with a possible D match to TRBD1 (5 bases). Trimming pared 5 bases from V and 3 bases from J, leaving 14 bases between. Looked up from germline, CDR1 is SGHAT and CDR2 is FQNNGV. This CDR3 is 15 amino acids long. The whole variable domain, remainder taken from reference TRBV11-2 and TRBJ1-3, is EAGVAQSPRYKIIEKRQSVAFWCNPISGHATLYWYQQILGQGPKLLIQFQNNGVVDDSQLPKDRFSAERLKGVDSTLKIQPAKLEDSAVYLCASSRTGGDGNTIYFGEGSWLTVV.

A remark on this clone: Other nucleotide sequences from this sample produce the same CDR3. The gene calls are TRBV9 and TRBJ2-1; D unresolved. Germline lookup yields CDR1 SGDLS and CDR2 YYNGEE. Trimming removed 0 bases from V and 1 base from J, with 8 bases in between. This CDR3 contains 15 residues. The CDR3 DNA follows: TGTGCCAGCAGCGTAGCTACGGGTTCCTACAATGAGCAGTTCTTC. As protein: CASSVATGSYNEQFF. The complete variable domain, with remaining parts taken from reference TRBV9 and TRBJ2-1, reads DSGVTQTPKHLITATGQRVTLRCSPRSGDLSVYWYQQSLDQGLQFLIQYYNGEERAKGNILERFSAQQFPDLHSELNLSSLELGDSALYFCASSVATGSYNEQFFGPGTRLTVL.

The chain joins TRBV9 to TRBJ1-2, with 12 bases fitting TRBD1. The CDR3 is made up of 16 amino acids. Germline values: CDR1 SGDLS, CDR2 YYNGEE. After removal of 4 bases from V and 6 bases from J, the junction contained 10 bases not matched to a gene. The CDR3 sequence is CASSPYGTGGGNGYTF. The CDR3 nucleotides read TGTGCCAGCAGCCCCTATGGGACAGGGGGCGGGAATGGCTACACCTTC. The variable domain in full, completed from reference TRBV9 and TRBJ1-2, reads DSGVTQTPKHLITATGQRVTLRCSPRSGDLSVYWYQQSLDQGLQFLIQYYNGEERAKGNILERFSAQQFPDLHSELNLSSLELGDSALYFCASSPYGTGGGNGYTFGSGTRLTVV.

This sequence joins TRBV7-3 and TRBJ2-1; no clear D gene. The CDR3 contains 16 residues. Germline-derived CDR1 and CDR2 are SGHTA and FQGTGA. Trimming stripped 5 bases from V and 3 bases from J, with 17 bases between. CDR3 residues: CASSPAPSGIYNEQFF. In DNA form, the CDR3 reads TGTGCCAGCAGCCCCGCCCCTAGTGGCATCTACAATGAGCAGTTCTTC.

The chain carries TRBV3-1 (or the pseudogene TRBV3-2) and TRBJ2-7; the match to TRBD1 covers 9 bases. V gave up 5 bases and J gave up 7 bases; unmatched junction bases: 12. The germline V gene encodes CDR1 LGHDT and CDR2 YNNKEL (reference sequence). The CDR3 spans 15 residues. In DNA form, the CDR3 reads TGTGCCAGCAGCTATCCGGGACAGGGCAGACAGGAGCAGTACTTC. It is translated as CASSYPGQGRQEQYF.

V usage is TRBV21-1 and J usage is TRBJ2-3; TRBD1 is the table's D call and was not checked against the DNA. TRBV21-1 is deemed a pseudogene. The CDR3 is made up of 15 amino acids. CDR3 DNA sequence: TGTGCCAGCACTCCGGTGGGGGCACCCACAGATACGCAGTATTTT. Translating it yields CASTPVGAPTDTQYF.